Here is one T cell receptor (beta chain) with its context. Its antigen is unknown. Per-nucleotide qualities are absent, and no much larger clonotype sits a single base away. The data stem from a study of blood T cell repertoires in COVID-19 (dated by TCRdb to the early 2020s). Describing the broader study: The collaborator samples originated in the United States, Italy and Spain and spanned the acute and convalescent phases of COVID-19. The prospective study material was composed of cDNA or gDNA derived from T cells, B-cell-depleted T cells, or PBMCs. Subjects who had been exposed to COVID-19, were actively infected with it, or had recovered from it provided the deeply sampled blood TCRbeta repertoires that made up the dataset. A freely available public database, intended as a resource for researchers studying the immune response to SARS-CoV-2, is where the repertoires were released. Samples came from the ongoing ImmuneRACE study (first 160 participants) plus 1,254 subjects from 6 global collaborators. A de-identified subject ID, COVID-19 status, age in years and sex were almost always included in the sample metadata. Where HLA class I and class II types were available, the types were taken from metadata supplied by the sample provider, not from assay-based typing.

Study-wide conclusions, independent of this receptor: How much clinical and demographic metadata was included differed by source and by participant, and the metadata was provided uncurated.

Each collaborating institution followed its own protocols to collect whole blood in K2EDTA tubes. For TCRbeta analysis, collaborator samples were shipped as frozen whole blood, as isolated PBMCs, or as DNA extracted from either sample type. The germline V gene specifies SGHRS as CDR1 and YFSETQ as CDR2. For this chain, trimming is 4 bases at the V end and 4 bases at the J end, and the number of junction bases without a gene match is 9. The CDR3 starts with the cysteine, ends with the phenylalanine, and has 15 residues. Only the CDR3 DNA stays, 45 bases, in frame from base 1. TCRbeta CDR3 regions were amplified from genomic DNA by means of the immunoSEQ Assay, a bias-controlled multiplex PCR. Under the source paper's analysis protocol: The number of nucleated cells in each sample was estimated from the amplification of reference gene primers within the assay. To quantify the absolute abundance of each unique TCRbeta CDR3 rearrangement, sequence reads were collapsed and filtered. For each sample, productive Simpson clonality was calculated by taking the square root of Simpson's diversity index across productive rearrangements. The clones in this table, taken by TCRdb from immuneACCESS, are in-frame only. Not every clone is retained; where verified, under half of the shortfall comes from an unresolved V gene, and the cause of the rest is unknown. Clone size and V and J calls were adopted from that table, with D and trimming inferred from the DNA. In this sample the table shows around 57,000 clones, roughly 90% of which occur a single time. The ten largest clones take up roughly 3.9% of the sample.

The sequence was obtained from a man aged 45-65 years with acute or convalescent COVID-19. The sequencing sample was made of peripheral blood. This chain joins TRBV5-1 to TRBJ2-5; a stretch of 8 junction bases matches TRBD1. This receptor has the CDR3 CASSIPGQGPETQYF. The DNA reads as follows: TGCGCCAGCAGCATACCAGGACAGGGTCCAGAGACCCAGTACTTC.